The present entry profiles one T cell receptor beta chain with its context. This receptor's antigen is unknown. Base qualities are not at hand, and no much larger clone is one base apart. The treatment or condition label, read with the paper, signifies: over 15 received Ad26.COV2.S at low or high dose, single or two shots; 5 received placebo; per-sample allocation not given. For vaccine and placebo recipients, repertoires were sequenced using samples collected on day 63 after the first injection. Cohort 1b enrolled 20 to 30 adults aged 18-55 years at a single site in Boston, USA, between 29 July and 7 August 2020. Ad26.COV2.S was a replication-incompetent adenovirus type 26 vector expressing a prefusion-stabilized SARS-CoV-2 spike protein from the original Wuhan strain. The immunoSEQ Assay was the method used to sequence TCRbeta CDR3 regions. After extraction, genomic DNA underwent amplification by bias-controlled multiplex PCR, followed by high-throughput sequencing. Turning to the authors' computational methods: Collapsing and filtering of sequences were performed to quantify the absolute abundance of each unique TCRbeta CDR3 region. Usable DNA was measured by amplifying reference genes present in all nucleated cells, and TCRbeta template counts were normalized to that usable DNA to estimate T cell fraction. Repertoire TCRs were annotated as SARS-CoV-2-specific by exact matching of V gene, CDR3 amino acid sequence and J gene to a known reactive TCR set. The reference SARS-CoV-2 TCR set was derived from MIRA and filtered for enrichment in COVID-19-positive ImmuneCODE repertoires, a step that removed public or cross-reactive TCRs. Based on the MIRA antigens, annotated TCRs were further analysed at the level of specific ORF or position within ORF. Breadth was defined as the number of annotated unique rearrangements divided by the total number of unique productive rearrangements, and depth was defined as the summed frequency of the annotated unique rearrangements. Two-sided Wilcoxon rank-sum tests were applied when comparing TCR breadth between groups. TCRdb took over this immuneACCESS table, retaining in-frame rearrangements with V and J assigned. Such tables are incomplete; in checked studies, under half of the missing clones stem from an unresolved V gene, and the remainder is unexplained. The V and J calls and clone size are taken from that table; D and trimming were inferred from the DNA. This sample holds over 450,000 clones; 89% were observed only once. The top ten hold about 1.5% of the sample.

The data derive from a study of Ad26.COV2.S vaccination and SARS-CoV-2 variants (dated by TCRdb to about 2021). For the study in its entirety: Vaccine-arm donors came from COV1001, a multicentre, randomized, double-blind, placebo-controlled phase I-IIa trial of Ad26.COV2.S in healthy adults. Ad26.COV2.S was given intramuscularly at 5x10^10 or 1x10^11 viral particles, as a single shot or as two shots 56 days apart. TCRbeta repertoire sequencing was used to assess the specificity and breadth of SARS-CoV-2-reactive T cell receptors after Ad26.COV2.S vaccination. The TCR-sequenced set comprised about 30 samples: around 20 Ad26.COV2.S vaccine recipients, 5 placebo recipients and 8 SARS-CoV-2 convalescent individuals. Trial participants were randomized into five groups of five: low-dose or high-dose Ad26.COV2.S given once or twice, or placebo on both occasions. Investigators remained blinded to trial group allocation during experiments and outcome assessment.

General study outcomes and caveats: Vaccine and placebo recipients had similar non-spike TCR breadth, a finding consistent with the vaccine containing only spike. Comparing responses between vaccine doses or regimens was not something the study was powered to do. Substantial breadth of spike-specific CD8+ and CD4+ T cell responses was reported after vaccination. Higher spike-specific TCR breadth was observed in Ad26.COV2.S recipients than in placebo recipients (P = 0.0014). According to the authors, total T cell responses may have been underestimated by the TCR breadth and depth analyses.

Between the V and J ends, shortened by 1 base and 6 bases respectively, the junction contains 4 bases. Counted from cysteine to phenylalanine, this CDR3 has 11 amino acids. Only the CDR3 part of the read is kept: 33 bases, read in frame from the first base. The sample was peripheral blood, taken in a trial of Ad26.COV2.S vaccine versus placebo. This sequence originates from a person between 18 and 59 years old who received the Ad26.COV2.S COVID-19 vaccine or a placebo. The sequence joins TRBV12-3 or TRBV12-4 to TRBJ2-7, with the identity of the D gene unclear. The CDR3 here reads CASSLVGEQYF. The nucleotides read TGTGCCAGCAGTTTAGTCGGCGAGCAGTACTTC.